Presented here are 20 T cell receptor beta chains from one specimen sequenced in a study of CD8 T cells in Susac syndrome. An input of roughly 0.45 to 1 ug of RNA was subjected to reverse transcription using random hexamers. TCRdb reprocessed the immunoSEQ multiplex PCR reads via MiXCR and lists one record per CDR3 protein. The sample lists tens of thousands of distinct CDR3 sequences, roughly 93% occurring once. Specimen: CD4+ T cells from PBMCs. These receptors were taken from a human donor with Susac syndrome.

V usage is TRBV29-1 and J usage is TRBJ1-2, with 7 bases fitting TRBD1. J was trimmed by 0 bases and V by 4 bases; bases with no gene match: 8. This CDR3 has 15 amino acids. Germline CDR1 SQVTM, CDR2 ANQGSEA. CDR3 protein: CSVGGGGQTNYGYTF. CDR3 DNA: TGCAGCGTTGGGGGAGGGGGCCAAACTAACTATGGCTACACCTTC.

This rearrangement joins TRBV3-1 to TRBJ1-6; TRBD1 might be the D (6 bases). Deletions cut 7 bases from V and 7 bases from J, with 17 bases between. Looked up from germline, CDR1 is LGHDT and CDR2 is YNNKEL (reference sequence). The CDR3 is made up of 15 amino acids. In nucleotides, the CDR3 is TGTGCCAGCAACCAGCGGGGGCTCGGGAATTCACCCCTCCACTTT. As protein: CASNQRGLGNSPLHF.

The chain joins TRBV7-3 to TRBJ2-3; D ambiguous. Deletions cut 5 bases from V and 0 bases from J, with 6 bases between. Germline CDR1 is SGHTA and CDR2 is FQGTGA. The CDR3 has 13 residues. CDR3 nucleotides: TGTGCCAGCAGCGCCTTAAGCACAGATACGCAGTATTTT. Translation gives CASSALSTDTQYF.

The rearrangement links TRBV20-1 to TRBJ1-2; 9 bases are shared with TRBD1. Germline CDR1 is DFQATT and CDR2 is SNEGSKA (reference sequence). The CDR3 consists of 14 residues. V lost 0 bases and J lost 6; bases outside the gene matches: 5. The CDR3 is CSARDNRGRDGYTF. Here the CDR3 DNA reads TGCAGTGCTAGAGATAACAGGGGGCGCGATGGCTACACCTTC.

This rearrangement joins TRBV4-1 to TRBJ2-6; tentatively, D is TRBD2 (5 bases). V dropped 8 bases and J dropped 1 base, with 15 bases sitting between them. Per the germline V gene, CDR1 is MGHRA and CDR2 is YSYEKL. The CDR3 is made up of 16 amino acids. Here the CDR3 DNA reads TGCGCCAGCGTCCACCTTGGGAGATCTGGGGCCAACGTCCTGACTTTC. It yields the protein CASVHLGRSGANVLTF.

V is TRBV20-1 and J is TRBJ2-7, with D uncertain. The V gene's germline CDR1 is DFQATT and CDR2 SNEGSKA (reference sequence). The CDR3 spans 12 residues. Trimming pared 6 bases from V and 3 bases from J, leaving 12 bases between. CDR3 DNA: TGCAGTGCCGCGAGTAGGGTCTACGAGCAGTACTTC. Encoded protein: CSAASRVYEQYF.

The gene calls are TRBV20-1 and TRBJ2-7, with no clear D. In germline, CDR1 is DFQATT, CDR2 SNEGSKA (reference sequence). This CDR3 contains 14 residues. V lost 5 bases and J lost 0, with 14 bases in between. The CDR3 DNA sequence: TGCAGTGCTCCCGCGGTCGGCAGCTCCTACGAGCAGTACTTC. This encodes CSAPAVGSSYEQYF.

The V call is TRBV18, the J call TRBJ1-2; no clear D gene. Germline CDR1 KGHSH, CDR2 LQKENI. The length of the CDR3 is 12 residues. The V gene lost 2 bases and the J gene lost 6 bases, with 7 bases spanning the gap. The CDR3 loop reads CASSPSQDGYTF. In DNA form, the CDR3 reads TGTGCCAGCTCACCAAGTCAGGATGGCTACACCTTC.

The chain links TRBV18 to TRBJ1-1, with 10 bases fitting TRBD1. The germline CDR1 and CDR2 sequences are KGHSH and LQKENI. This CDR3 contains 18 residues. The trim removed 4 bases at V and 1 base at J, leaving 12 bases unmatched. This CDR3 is CASSHRQGARGENTEAFF. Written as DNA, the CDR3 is TGTGCCAGCTCACACAGACAGGGGGCGAGGGGGGAGAACACTGAAGCTTTCTTT.

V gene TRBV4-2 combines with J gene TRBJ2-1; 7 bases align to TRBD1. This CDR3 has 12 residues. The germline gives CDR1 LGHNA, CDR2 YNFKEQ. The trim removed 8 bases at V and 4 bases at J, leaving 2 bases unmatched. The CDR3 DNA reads TGTGCCAGCGGGGACAGATACAATGAGCAGTTCTTC. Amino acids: CASGDRYNEQFF.

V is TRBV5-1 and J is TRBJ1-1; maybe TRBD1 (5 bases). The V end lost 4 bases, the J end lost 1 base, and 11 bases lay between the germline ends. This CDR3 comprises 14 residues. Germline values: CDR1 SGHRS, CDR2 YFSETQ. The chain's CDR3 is CASSDVQGNTEAFF. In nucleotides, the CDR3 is TGCGCCAGCAGCGACGTTCAGGGGAACACTGAAGCTTTCTTT. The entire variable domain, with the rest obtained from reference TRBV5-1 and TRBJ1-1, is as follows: KAGVTQTPRYLIKTRGQQVTLSCSPISGHRSVSWYQQTPGQGLQFLFEYFSETQRNKGNFPGRFSGRQFSNSRSEMNVSTLELGDSALYLCASSDVQGNTEAFFGQGTRLTVV.

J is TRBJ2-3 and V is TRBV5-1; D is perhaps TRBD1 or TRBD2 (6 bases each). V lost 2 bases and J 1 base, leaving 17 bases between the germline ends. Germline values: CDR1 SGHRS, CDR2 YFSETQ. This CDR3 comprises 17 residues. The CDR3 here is CASSFSRGRGRTDTQYF. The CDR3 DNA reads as TGCGCCAGCAGCTTTTCCCGGGGGCGGGGACGCACAGATACGCAGTATTTT.

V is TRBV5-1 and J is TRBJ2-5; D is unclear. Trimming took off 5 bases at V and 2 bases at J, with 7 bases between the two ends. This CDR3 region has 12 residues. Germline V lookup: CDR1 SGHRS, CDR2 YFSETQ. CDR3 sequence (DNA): TGCGCCAGCAGTTTAGATCAAGAGACCCAGTACTTC. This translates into CASSLDQETQYF.

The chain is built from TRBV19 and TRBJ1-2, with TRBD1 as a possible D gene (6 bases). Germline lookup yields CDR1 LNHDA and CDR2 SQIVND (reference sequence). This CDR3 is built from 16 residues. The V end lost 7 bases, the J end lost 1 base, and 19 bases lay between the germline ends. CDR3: CASKPGAGWFNYGYTF. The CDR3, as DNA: TGTGCCAGTAAACCGGGGGCCGGGTGGTTTAACTATGGCTACACCTTC.

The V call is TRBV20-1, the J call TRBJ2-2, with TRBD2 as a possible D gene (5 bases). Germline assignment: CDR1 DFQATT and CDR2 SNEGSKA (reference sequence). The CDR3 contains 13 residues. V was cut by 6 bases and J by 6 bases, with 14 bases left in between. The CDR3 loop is CSAHPLGAGELFF. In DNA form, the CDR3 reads TGCAGTGCCCACCCGCTCGGGGCCGGGGAGCTGTTTTTT.

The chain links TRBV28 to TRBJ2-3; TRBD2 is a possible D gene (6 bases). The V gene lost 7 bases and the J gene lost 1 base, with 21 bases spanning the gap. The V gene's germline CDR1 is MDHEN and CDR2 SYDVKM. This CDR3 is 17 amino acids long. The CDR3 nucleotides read TGTGCCAGCATCCTAGGGTTCGGGGACTGGGGCACAGATACGCAGTATTTT. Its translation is CASILGFGDWGTDTQYF.

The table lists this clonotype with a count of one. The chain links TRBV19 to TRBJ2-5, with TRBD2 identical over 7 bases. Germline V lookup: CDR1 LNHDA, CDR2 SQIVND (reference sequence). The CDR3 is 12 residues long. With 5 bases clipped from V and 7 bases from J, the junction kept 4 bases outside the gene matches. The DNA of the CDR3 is TGTGCCAGTAGTTCCCCGGGGGGGACCCAGTACTTC. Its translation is CASSSPGGTQYF.

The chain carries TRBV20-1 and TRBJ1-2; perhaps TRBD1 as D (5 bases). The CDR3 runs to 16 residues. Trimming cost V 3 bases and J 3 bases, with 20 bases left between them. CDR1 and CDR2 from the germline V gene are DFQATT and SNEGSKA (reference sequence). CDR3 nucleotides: TGCAGTGCTAGCCTCCCTGGGGCCACCGGAGACTATGGCTACACCTTC. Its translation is CSASLPGATGDYGYTF.

The DNA for the CDR3 is TGTGCCAGCAGTTTAGTTGGAGATGGCTACACCTTC. Protein sequence: CASSLVGDGYTF. This chain connects TRBV28 to TRBJ1-2; D is ambiguous. Germline assignment: CDR1 MDHEN and CDR2 SYDVKM. This CDR3 is 12 amino acids long. V lost 2 bases to trimming and J lost 6 bases, with 7 bases between them.

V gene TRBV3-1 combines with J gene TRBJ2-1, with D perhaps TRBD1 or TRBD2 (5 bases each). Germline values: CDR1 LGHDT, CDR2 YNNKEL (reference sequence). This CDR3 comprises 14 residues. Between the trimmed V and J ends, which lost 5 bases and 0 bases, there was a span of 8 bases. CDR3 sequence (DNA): TGTGCCAGCAGCGGGGACCACTCCTACAATGAGCAGTTCTTC. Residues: CASSGDHSYNEQFF.